Shown below are 25 T cell receptor beta chains from a single sample sequenced in a study of T cell changes during pregnancy in multiple sclerosis (dated by TCRdb to between 2018 and 2021). Libraries were prepared through the immunoSEQ multiplex PCR assay. TCRdb holds this immuneACCESS table with in-frame rearrangements only. Some clones are missing; in checked studies, unresolved V genes explain under half, and the rest has no known cause. The sample table shows some 80,000 clones, and 70% to 90% are seen once. The ten top clones hold over 0.8% of the sample. The sequenced sample was peripheral blood, obtained in the first trimester of pregnancy. The receptors here all came from a female donor in good health, enrolled as a control in a pregnancy study.

This clone was counted between two and nine times. The chain uses TRBV6-6 and TRBJ2-7; perhaps TRBD1 as D (6 bases). This CDR3 has 14 residues. Germline CDR1 MNHNY, CDR2 SVGAGI (reference sequence). V lost 4 bases to trimming and J lost 5 bases, with 15 bases between them. CDR3 loop: CASSSGTSTHEQYF. The CDR3 coding sequence is TGTGCCAGCAGTTCCGGGACATCGACCCACGAGCAGTACTTC.

This clone was seen a single time. The chain combines TRBV18 with TRBJ1-1; 8 nucleotides agree with TRBD1. CDR1 KGHSH and CDR2 LQKENI come from the germline V gene. V shed 5 bases, J shed 11 bases, and the junction held 13 bases outside the gene matches. The CDR3 is 14 residues long. CDR3 loop: CASSTQGAGGAAFF. CDR3 DNA sequence: TGTGCCAGCTCAACCCAGGGGGCCGGGGGTGCGGCTTTCTTT.

This clone came up once. The chain carries TRBV4-1 and TRBJ2-5; tentative D call: TRBD1 (6 bases). Per germline, CDR1 MGHRA and CDR2 YSYEKL. The CDR3 runs 16 residues. Trimming left V 0 bases short and J 4 bases short, with 15 bases between. The CDR3 loop is CASSQEGAGTPETQYF. In nucleotides, the CDR3 is TGCGCCAGCAGCCAAGAGGGGGCCGGGACCCCAGAGACCCAGTACTTC.

Only a few counts were recorded for this clone. The chain is built from TRBV4-3 and TRBJ1-1, with D tentatively TRBD1 (5 bases). V lost 3 bases and J 3 bases, leaving 14 bases between the germline ends. Germline CDR1 reads LGHNA; CDR2 reads YSLEER. The CDR3 length is 15 residues. DNA for the CDR3: TGCGCCAGCAGCCAGACCCCAGGGTATGACACTGAAGCTTTCTTT. As protein: CASSQTPGYDTEAFF.

The chain links TRBV5-4 to TRBJ2-7; TRBD2 is a possible D gene (5 bases). The V end was cut by 0 bases, the J end by 4 bases, with 11 bases between. The length of the CDR3 is 14 residues. Looked up from germline, CDR1 is SGHNT and CDR2 is YYREEE (reference sequence). CDR3 DNA: TGTGCCAGCAGCTTGGAAGGGAGCCCTTACGAGCAGTACTTC. This gives the protein CASSLEGSPYEQYF. The entire variable domain, with the rest obtained from reference TRBV5-4 and TRBJ2-7, is as follows: ETGVTQSPTHLIKTRGQQVTLRCSSQSGHNTVSWYQQALGQGPQFIFQYYREEENGRGNFPPRFSGLQFPNYSSELNVNALELDDSALYLCASSLEGSPYEQYFGPGTRLTVT.

On this clone itself: The CDR3 carries no conserved terminal phenylalanine or tryptophan, so it likely arises from a read error. The chain carries TRBV5-6 and TRBJ1-2, with D maybe TRBD1 (6 bases). Germline V CDR1 and CDR2: SGHDT, YYEEEE. V was shortened by 2 bases and J by 2 bases, with 10 bases between the two germline ends. CDR3 length: 14 amino acids. The CDR3 DNA reads TGTGCCAGCAGCTTTAGGACAGCCAACTATGGCTACACCCTC. Its translation: CASSFRTANYGYTL.

This clone was seen a few times. The chain recombines TRBV28 with TRBJ2-7, with a weak D call TRBD2 (6 bases). Per germline, CDR1 MDHEN and CDR2 SYDVKM. V was pared by 3 bases and J by 6 bases, with 15 bases between. The length of the CDR3 is 14 residues. The DNA for the CDR3 is TGTGCCAGCAGTTTTATGGGGGGAGTAGGCGAGCAGTACTTC. It yields the protein CASSFMGGVGEQYF.

This sequence joins TRBV9 and TRBJ2-7, with TRBD2 matching over 7 bases. The germline gives CDR1 SGDLS, CDR2 YYNGEE. V gave up 2 bases and J gave up 2 bases; unmatched junction bases: 1. This CDR3 has 13 amino acids. This CDR3 reads CASSVAGAYEQYF. CDR3 sequence (DNA): TGTGCCAGCAGCGTCGCGGGAGCCTACGAGCAGTACTTC.

About this clone itself: The junction departs from germline at one end; a sequencing error may be responsible. This chain uses TRBV7-2 with TRBJ2-3; possible D gene TRBD1, 5 bases. Germline assignment: CDR1 SGHTA and CDR2 FQGNSA. This CDR3 has 13 amino acids. The CDR3 is CASRLGALDTQYF. CDR3 coding DNA: TGTGCCAGCAGGTTAGGGGCCCTGGATACGCAGTATTTT.

The chain uses TRBV7-2 and TRBJ2-1; 8 nucleotides line up with TRBD2. The CDR3 contains 15 residues. After removal of 5 bases from V and 6 bases from J, the junction contained 9 bases not matched to a gene. From germline, CDR1 is SGHTA and CDR2 FQGNSA. The CDR3 here is CASSRSGSSSNEQFF. The CDR3 nucleotides read TGTGCCAGCAGCCGAAGCGGGAGTAGTAGCAATGAGCAGTTCTTC.

The V call is TRBV23-1, the J call TRBJ2-3; D may be TRBD2 (6 bases). TRBV23-1 is marked as an open reading frame, function uncertain. CDR3 length: 15 amino acids. Trimming removed 5 bases from V and 0 bases from J, with 12 bases in between. CDR3 sequence: CASSCGGVSTDTQYF. Here the CDR3 DNA reads TGCGCCAGCAGTTGCGGCGGGGTGAGCACAGATACGCAGTATTTT.

The CDR3: CASSPGSRTGDGYTF. The CDR3, as DNA: TGCGCCAGCAGCCCGGGTTCAAGGACAGGCGATGGCTACACCTTC. This chain uses TRBV4-3 with TRBJ1-2; 7 positions match TRBD1. The CDR3 is made up of 15 amino acids. CDR1 and CDR2 from the germline V gene are LGHNA and YSLEER. J lost 6 bases, V lost 4 bases, and 11 bases had no gene match.

The V gene is TRBV19, the J gene TRBJ2-1, with TRBD2 identical over 8 bases. The length of the CDR3 is 14 residues. The germline V gene encodes CDR1 LNHDA and CDR2 SQIVND (reference sequence). With V trimmed by 8 bases and J by 10 bases, 13 bases remained unmatched. The CDR3 protein is CASRPFGLAGEQFF. For the CDR3, the DNA is TGTGCCAGTCGTCCTTTCGGGCTAGCGGGCGAGCAGTTCTTC. Looking up the rest from reference TRBV19 and TRBJ2-1 gives the full variable domain: DGGITQSPKYLFRKEGQNVTLSCEQNLNHDAMYWYRQDPGQGLRLIYYSQIVNDFQKGDIAEGYSVSREKKESFPLTVTSAQKNPTAFYLCASRPFGLAGEQFFGPGTRLTVL.

In its sample, this clone was seen once. The chain joins TRBV27 to TRBJ2-1; no definite D call. The germline CDR1 and CDR2 sequences are MNHEY and SMNVEV (reference sequence). The CDR3 contains 13 residues. Between the trimmed V and J ends, which lost 3 bases and 0 bases, there was a span of 3 bases. The CDR3, as DNA: TGTGCCAGCAGTTTGAGCTCCTACAATGAGCAGTTCTTC. It codes for CASSLSSYNEQFF.

The chain joins TRBV19 to TRBJ2-5, with D maybe TRBD2 (6 bases). Germline-derived CDR1 and CDR2 are LNHDA and SQIVND (reference sequence). The CDR3 runs to 13 residues. Trimming removed 4 bases from V and 4 bases from J, with 10 bases in between. CDR3 coding DNA: TGTGCCAGTAGTACCCACGGGGGAGAGACCCAGTACTTC. Translating gives CASSTHGGETQYF. Variable domain in full (rest from reference TRBV19 and TRBJ2-5): DGGITQSPKYLFRKEGQNVTLSCEQNLNHDAMYWYRQDPGQGLRLIYYSQIVNDFQKGDIAEGYSVSREKKESFPLTVTSAQKNPTAFYLCASSTHGGETQYFGPGTRLLVL.

The chain couples TRBV13 to TRBJ2-2; maybe TRBD2 (6 bases). Germline V CDR1 and CDR2: PRHDT, FYEKMQ (reference sequence). There are 12 residues in the CDR3. V lost 10 bases, J lost 4 bases, and 10 bases lay in between. The CDR3 DNA reads as TGTGCCACCCGGCGGGGCACCGGGGAGCTGTTTTTT. Translated, it gives CATRRGTGELFF.

J is TRBJ2-7 and V is TRBV5-1; tentatively, D is TRBD2 (6 bases). The V end lost 4 bases, the J end lost 4 bases, and 24 bases lay between the germline ends. The CDR3 has 17 amino acids. Germline-derived CDR1 and CDR2 are SGHRS and YFSETQ. CDR3 protein: CASSPRDSGPYLYEQYF. In DNA, the CDR3 is TGCGCCAGCAGCCCCAGGGACTCGGGACCTTATCTTTACGAGCAGTACTTC.

This sequence joins TRBV6-1 and TRBJ1-6; 7 bases match TRBD1. This CDR3 is 15 amino acids long. Germline V gives CDR1 MNHNS, CDR2 SASEGT. The ends lost 7 bases at V and 9 bases at J; junction bases unmatched: 12. The CDR3 bases are TGTGCCAGCAACCCTTCCACAGGGGATACTTCACCCCTCCACTTT. It yields the protein CASNPSTGDTSPLHF.

V gene TRBV19 combines with J gene TRBJ2-7; TRBD1 matches at 11 bases. CDR3 length: 14 residues. J lost 5 bases, V lost 3 bases, and 3 bases had no gene match. Germline V gene data show CDR1 as LNHDA and CDR2 as SQIVND (reference sequence). CDR3 protein: CASSMGTGGNEQYF. DNA of the CDR3: TGTGCCAGTAGTATGGGGACAGGGGGTAACGAGCAGTACTTC.

This clone turned up a few times. The chain recombines TRBV28 with TRBJ2-7; D not certain. This CDR3 has 15 amino acids. V lost 6 bases and J 0 bases, leaving 15 bases between the germline ends. Looked up from germline, CDR1 is MDHEN and CDR2 is SYDVKM. The CDR3 loop reads CASSQAPFSSYEQYF. CDR3 DNA: TGTGCCAGCAGCCAAGCCCCGTTTAGCTCCTACGAGCAGTACTTC. Full variable domain (rest looked up from reference TRBV28 and TRBJ2-7): DVKVTQSSRYLVKRTGEKVFLECVQDMDHENMFWYRQDPGLGLRLIYFSYDVKMKEKGDIPEGYSVSREKKERFSLILESASTNQTSMYLCASSQAPFSSYEQYFGPGTRLTVT.

The chain uses TRBV9 and TRBJ1-1, with 7 bases lining up with TRBD1. The CDR3 contains 14 residues. Germline V gives CDR1 SGDLS, CDR2 YYNGEE. Trimming removed 3 bases from V and 2 bases from J; junction bases left unmatched: 4. CDR3 protein: CASSGGTVNTEAFF. The CDR3 region has the DNA TGTGCCAGCAGCGGCGGGACAGTAAACACTGAAGCTTTCTTT.

This chain uses TRBV19 with TRBJ1-1, with 9 bases aligning to TRBD1. V was clipped by 7 bases and J by 1 base; unmatched bases: 7. The CDR3 has 15 amino acids. CDR1 and CDR2 from the germline V gene are LNHDA and SQIVND (reference sequence). The CDR3 here is CASTVTGGANTEAFF. The CDR3 coding sequence is TGTGCCAGTACCGTGACAGGGGGAGCGAACACTGAAGCTTTCTTT.

V usage is TRBV23-1 and J usage is TRBJ2-7; a possible D gene is TRBD1 (6 bases). TRBV23-1 is marked as an open reading frame, function uncertain. Trimming pared 2 bases from V and 1 base from J, leaving 21 bases between. The CDR3 loop spans 18 amino acids. The CDR3, as DNA: TGCGCCAGCAGTCAAACCCCCTGGGGGCGCCCGAGTTCCTACGAGCAGTACTTC. As protein: CASSQTPWGRPSSYEQYF.

V and J are TRBV28 and TRBJ2-1; tentative D call: TRBD2 (6 bases). CDR3 length: 15 amino acids. Germline CDR1 reads MDHEN; CDR2 reads SYDVKM. Trimming left V 6 bases short and J 4 bases short, with 16 bases between. CDR3 bases: TGTGCCAGCAGGAGCCGGGACTCCCTATACAATGAGCAGTTCTTC. It translates to CASRSRDSLYNEQFF.

The rearrangement uses TRBV7-9 and TRBJ2-7, with TRBD2 identical over 14 bases. The CDR3 has 17 residues. V shed 6 bases, J shed 7 bases, and the junction held 14 bases outside the gene matches. Germline assignment: CDR1 SEHNR and CDR2 FQNEAQ (reference sequence). CDR3 sequence reads: CASRPGQGLAGAGEQYF. The CDR3 nucleotides are TGTGCCAGCAGACCCGGACAGGGACTAGCGGGAGCGGGTGAGCAGTACTTC.